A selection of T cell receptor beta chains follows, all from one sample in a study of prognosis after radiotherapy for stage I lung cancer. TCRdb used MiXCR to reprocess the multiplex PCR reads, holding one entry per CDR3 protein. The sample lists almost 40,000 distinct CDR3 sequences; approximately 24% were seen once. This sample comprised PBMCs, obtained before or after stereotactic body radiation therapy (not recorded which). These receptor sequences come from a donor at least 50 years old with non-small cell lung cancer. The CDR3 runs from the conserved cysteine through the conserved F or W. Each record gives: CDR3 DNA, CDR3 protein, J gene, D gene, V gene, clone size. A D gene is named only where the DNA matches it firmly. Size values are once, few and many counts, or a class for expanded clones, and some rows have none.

DNA: TGTGCCAGCAGTTATACCAGGGGCGCCGGGGAGCTGTTTTTT
CDR3: CASSYTRGAGELFF
J: TRBJ2-2
D: .
V: TRBV27
size: many

DNA: TGCGCCAGCAGCGCCCAGGGACAGGGTCTCTCTGGAAACACCATATATTTT
CDR3: CASSAQGQGLSGNTIYF
J: TRBJ1-3
D: TRBD1
V: TRBV5-1
size: many

DNA: TGTGCCAGCAGTGGGGCGGGAGTGGGAGATACGCAGTATTTT
CDR3: CASSGAGVGDTQYF
J: TRBJ2-3
D: TRBD2
V: TRBV6-1
size: many

DNA: TGTGCCAGCAGTTACCGGGACCAGCGGGACTATGGCTACACCTTC
CDR3: CASSYRDQRDYGYTF
J: TRBJ1-2
D: .
V: TRBV6-5
size: many

DNA: TGTGCCTGGAGTAGTACAGGGAGGACCTACGAGCAGTACTTC
CDR3: CAWSSTGRTYEQYF
J: TRBJ2-7
D: .
V: TRBV30
size: many

DNA: TGTGCCAGCAGCCGCTGGACGAGGTATAACACTGAAGCTTTCTTT
CDR3: CASSRWTRYNTEAFF
J: TRBJ1-1
D: .
V: TRBV3-1
size: .

DNA: TGTGCCACCAGTGATTTGGGGGGGGGGACCGCGAATACGCAGTATTTT
CDR3: CATSDLGGGTANTQYF
J: TRBJ2-3
D: TRBD2
V: TRBV24-1
size: many

DNA: TGTGTCACCAGCAGGGACGTGGCAGGCTCTGGAAACACCATATATTTT
CDR3: CVTSRDVAGSGNTIYF
J: TRBJ1-3
D: .
V: TRBV15
size: .

DNA: TGTGCCAGCAGCCGGGACAGGGGGAACTATGGCTACACCTTC
CDR3: CASSRDRGNYGYTF
J: TRBJ1-2
D: TRBD1
V: TRBV11-2
size: many

DNA: TGCGCCAGCAGCTTGGGGGCCCGCTCCTACAATGAGCAGTTCTTC
CDR3: CASSLGARSYNEQFF
J: TRBJ2-1
D: .
V: TRBV5-1
size: many

DNA: TGTGCCAGCGGAAATAACATTGCTGGCGATCAGCCCCAGCATTTT
CDR3: CASGNNIAGDQPQHF
J: TRBJ1-5
D: .
V: TRBV12-3/TRBV12-4
size: many

DNA: TGTGCCAGCAGTTCACAGGGGGAGGGCTACACCTTC
CDR3: CASSSQGEGYTF
J: TRBJ1-2
D: TRBD1
V: TRBV28
size: many

DNA: TGTGCCAGCAGTGAAGGGGCGCGGAAGTACAATGAGCAGTTCTTC
CDR3: CASSEGARKYNEQFF
J: TRBJ2-1
D: .
V: TRBV6-1
size: many

DNA: TGTGCCACCCCAAACGGAATCACAGATACGCAGTATTTT
CDR3: CATPNGITDTQYF
J: TRBJ2-3
D: .
V: TRBV6-1
size: many

DNA: TGTGCCAGCAGCCAAGATAGCGAGGACAGTTACCTAACAAGGCAGTACTTC
CDR3: CASSQDSEDSYLTRQYF
J: TRBJ2-7
D: .
V: TRBV14
size: many

DNA: TGTGCCAGCAGCCATCCAGGGGGCGTCAATAATTCACCCCTCCACTTT
CDR3: CASSHPGGVNNSPLHF
J: TRBJ1-6
D: TRBD1
V: TRBV6-1
size: many

DNA: TGTGCCAGCAGCTTTGGGACCCCCACTTCTTTACGCTCTGGGGCCAACGTCCTGACTTTC
CDR3: CASSFGTPTSLRSGANVLTF
J: TRBJ2-6
D: .
V: TRBV11-2
size: many

DNA: TGTGCCAGCCGGGACAGGGGTCCTAGCACAGATACGCAGTATTTT
CDR3: CASRDRGPSTDTQYF
J: TRBJ2-3
D: TRBD1
V: TRBV19
size: many

DNA: TGTGCTAGCTCCTACGGCCCTCCGCAAACCCAGTACTTC
CDR3: CASSYGPPQTQYF
J: TRBJ2-5
D: .
V: TRBV7-7
size: many

DNA: TGTGCCAGCAGCAGATTACTGACAGGGGAGCGCACTGAAGCTTTCTTT
CDR3: CASSRLLTGERTEAFF
J: TRBJ1-1
D: TRBD1
V: TRBV6-1
size: many

DNA: TGCAGTGCCACCGGGACAGGGGTACTCACAGATACGCAGTATTTT
CDR3: CSATGTGVLTDTQYF
J: TRBJ2-3
D: TRBD1
V: TRBV20-1
size: .

DNA: TGCGCCAGCAGTGTAGGGGGCCTGGGTGGCTACACCTTC
CDR3: CASSVGGLGGYTF
J: TRBJ1-2
D: TRBD1
V: TRBV10-2
size: many

DNA: TGTGCCAGCTCACCCCGGGGACAGGGTCCCTACGAGCAGTACTTC
CDR3: CASSPRGQGPYEQYF
J: TRBJ2-7
D: TRBD1
V: TRBV18
size: many

DNA: TGTGCCAGCAGCTCATTAGCGGGAAACAATGAGCAGTTCTTC
CDR3: CASSSLAGNNEQFF
J: TRBJ2-1
D: TRBD2
V: TRBV7-2
size: many

DNA: TGTGCCAGCAGTTCCTCCCCCTACGAGCAGTACTTC
CDR3: CASSSSPYEQYF
J: TRBJ2-7
D: .
V: TRBV27
size: many

DNA: TGCAGTGCTAGAGATTATGAGGGGCACGGCTACACCTTC
CDR3: CSARDYEGHGYTF
J: TRBJ1-2
D: .
V: TRBV20-1
size: many

DNA: TGTGCCAGCAGTTCGCCTAGTGCAGGCGTTGAGCAGTTCTTC
CDR3: CASSSPSAGVEQFF
J: TRBJ2-1
D: .
V: TRBV12-3/TRBV12-4
size: many

DNA: TGTGCCACCCAGACACCGGGACAGGGGAACTATGGCTACACCTTC
CDR3: CATQTPGQGNYGYTF
J: TRBJ1-2
D: TRBD1
V: TRBV27
size: medium-sized

DNA: TGTGCCAGCAGCTTAGCGGACTACGAGCATTACTTT
CDR3: CASSLADYEHYF
J: TRBJ2-7
D: .
V: TRBV7-9
size: .

DNA: TGCGCCAGCAGCCAGCCCCACAGGGAAACGGGCACTGAAGCTTTCTTT
CDR3: CASSQPHRETGTEAFF
J: TRBJ1-1
D: .
V: TRBV4-1
size: .

DNA: TGTGCCAGCAGTTACTCTTCAGTCTACAATGAGCAGTTCTTC
CDR3: CASSYSSVYNEQFF
J: TRBJ2-1
D: .
V: TRBV6-5
size: many

DNA: TGTGCCAGCAGTACCCCGGCTATCTCCTACAATGAGCAGTTCTTC
CDR3: CASSTPAISYNEQFF
J: TRBJ2-1
D: .
V: TRBV27
size: many

DNA: TGTGCCAGTAGTATAGGTCCCGGACAGGGAGGCGGCTATGGCTACACCTTC
CDR3: CASSIGPGQGGGYGYTF
J: TRBJ1-2
D: TRBD1
V: TRBV19
size: many

DNA: TGTGCCTGGAGTGTAAGCGGGCTCAGTAACTATGGCTACACCTTC
CDR3: CAWSVSGLSNYGYTF
J: TRBJ1-2
D: .
V: TRBV30
size: many

DNA: TGTGCCAGCAGCGTAGGAGGCAGGATCCAAGAGACCCAGTACTTC
CDR3: CASSVGGRIQETQYF
J: TRBJ2-5
D: .
V: TRBV9
size: many

DNA: TGTGCCAGTACGGGGGGCAGAGCTAATGAAAAACTGTTTTTT
CDR3: CASTGGRANEKLFF
J: TRBJ1-4
D: .
V: TRBV25-1
size: many

DNA: TGTGCCAGCACGACTAGCGGGACTTACAATGAGCAGTTCTTC
CDR3: CASTTSGTYNEQFF
J: TRBJ2-1
D: TRBD2
V: TRBV27
size: many

DNA: TGTGCCAGTAGTCCCCGTTCCCATCTAGCGAATACGCAGTATTTT
CDR3: CASSPRSHLANTQYF
J: TRBJ2-3
D: .
V: TRBV19
size: many

DNA: TGTGCCAGCAGCCCCGGAGTGGGGAATGAGCAGTTCTTC
CDR3: CASSPGVGNEQFF
J: TRBJ2-1
D: .
V: TRBV7-3
size: many

DNA: TGTGCCAGCAGTTCGGACAGGGGAAGGTACAATGAGCAGTTCTTC
CDR3: CASSSDRGRYNEQFF
J: TRBJ2-1
D: TRBD1
V: TRBV12-3/TRBV12-4
size: many

DNA: TGCGCCAGCAGCCAAAGGACAGGGGGTAACACCGGGGAGCTGTTTTTT
CDR3: CASSQRTGGNTGELFF
J: TRBJ2-2
D: TRBD1
V: TRBV4-1
size: many

DNA: TGTGCCAGCAGCTCGGGTGGGACATTCTCCTACGAGCAGTACTTC
CDR3: CASSSGGTFSYEQYF
J: TRBJ2-7
D: .
V: TRBV12-3/TRBV12-4
size: many